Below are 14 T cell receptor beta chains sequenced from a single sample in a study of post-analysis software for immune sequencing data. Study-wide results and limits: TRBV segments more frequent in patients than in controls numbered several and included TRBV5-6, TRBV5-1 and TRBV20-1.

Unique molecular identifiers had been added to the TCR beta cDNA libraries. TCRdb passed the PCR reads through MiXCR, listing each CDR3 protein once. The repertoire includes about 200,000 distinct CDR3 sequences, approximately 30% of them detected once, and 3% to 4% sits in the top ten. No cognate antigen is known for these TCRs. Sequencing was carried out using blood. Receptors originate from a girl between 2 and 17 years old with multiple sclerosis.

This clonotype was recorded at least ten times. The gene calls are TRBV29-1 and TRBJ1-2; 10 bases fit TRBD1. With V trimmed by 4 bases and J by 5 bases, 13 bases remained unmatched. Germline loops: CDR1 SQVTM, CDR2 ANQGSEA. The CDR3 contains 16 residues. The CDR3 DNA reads TGCAGCGTTGCTAGGCCCGACAGGGGGCGTCGGTATGGCTACACCTTC. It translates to CSVARPDRGRRYGYTF.

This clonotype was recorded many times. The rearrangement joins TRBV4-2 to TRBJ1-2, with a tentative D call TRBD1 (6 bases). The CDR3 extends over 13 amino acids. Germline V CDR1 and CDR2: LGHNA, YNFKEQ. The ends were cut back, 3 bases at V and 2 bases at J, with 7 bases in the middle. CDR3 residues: CASSQGGNYGYTF. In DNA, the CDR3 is TGTGCCAGCAGCCAGGGGGGCAACTATGGCTACACCTTC.

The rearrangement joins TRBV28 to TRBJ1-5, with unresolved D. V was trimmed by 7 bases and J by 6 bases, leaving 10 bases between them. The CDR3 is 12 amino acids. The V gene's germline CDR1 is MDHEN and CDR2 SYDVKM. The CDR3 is CASKRGSQPQHF. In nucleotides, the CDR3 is TGTGCCAGCAAACGAGGGAGTCAGCCCCAGCATTTT.

CDR3: CASSLTGLSGGTDTQYF. In nucleotides, the CDR3 is TGTGCCAGCAGCCTCACAGGACTAAGCGGTGGCACAGATACGCAGTATTTT. The chain has TRBV3-1 and TRBJ2-3; TRBD2 might be the D (6 bases). CDR1 and CDR2 (germline): LGHDT, YNNKEL (reference sequence). V was pared by 4 bases and J by 1 base, with 18 bases between. CDR3 length: 17 residues.

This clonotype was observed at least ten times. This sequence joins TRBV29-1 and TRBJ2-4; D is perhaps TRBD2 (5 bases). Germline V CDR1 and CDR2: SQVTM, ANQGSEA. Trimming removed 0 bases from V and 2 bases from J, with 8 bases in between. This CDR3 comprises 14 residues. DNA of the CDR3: TGCAGCGTTGAAGATACGGGAACCAAAAACATTCAGTACTTC. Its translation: CSVEDTGTKNIQYF.

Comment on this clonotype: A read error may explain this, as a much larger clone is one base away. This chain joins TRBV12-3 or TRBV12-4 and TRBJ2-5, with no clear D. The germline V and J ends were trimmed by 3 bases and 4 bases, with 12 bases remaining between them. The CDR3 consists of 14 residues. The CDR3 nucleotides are TGTGCCAGCAGTTTTGGCAGGAGATCAGAGACCCAGTACTTC. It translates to CASSFGRRSETQYF.

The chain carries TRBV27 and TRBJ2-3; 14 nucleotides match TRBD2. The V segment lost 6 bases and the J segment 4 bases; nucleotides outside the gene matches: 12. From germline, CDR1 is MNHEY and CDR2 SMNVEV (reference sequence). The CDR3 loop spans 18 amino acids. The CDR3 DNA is TGTGCCAGCAGCCCCTTAACGGGACTAGCGGGAGTTGCAGATACGCAGTATTTT. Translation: CASSPLTGLAGVADTQYF.

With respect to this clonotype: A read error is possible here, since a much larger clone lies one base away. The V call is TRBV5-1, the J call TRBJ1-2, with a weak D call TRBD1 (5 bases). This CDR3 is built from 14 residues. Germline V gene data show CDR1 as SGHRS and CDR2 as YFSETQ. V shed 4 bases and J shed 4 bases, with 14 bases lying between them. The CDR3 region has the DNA TGCGCCAGCAGCACCGGGACCGAATGCTATGGCTACACCTTC. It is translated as CASSTGTECYGYTF. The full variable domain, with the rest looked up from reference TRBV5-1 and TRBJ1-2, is KAGVTQTPRYLIKTRGQQVTLSCSPISGHRSVSWYQQTPGQGLQFLFEYFSETQRNKGNFPGRFSGRQFSNSRSEMNVSTLELGDSALYLCASSTGTECYGYTFGSGTRLTVV.

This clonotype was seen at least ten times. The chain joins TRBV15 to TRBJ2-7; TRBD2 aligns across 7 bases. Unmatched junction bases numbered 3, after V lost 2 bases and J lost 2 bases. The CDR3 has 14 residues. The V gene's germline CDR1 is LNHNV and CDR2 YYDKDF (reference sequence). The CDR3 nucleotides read TGTGCCACCAGCAGATTCGGGACTACCTACGAGCAGTACTTC. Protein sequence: CATSRFGTTYEQYF.

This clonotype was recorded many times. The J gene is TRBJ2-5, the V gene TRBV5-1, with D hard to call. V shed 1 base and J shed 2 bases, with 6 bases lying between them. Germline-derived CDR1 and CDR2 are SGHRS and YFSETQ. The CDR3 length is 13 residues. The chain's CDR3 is CASSLRIQETQYF. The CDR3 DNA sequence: TGCGCCAGCAGCTTGAGAATACAAGAGACCCAGTACTTC.

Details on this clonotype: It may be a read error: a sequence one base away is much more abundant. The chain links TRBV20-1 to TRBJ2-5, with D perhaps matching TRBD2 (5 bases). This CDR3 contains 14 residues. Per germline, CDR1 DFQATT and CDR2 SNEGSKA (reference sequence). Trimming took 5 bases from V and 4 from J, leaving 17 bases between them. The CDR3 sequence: CSAQDGRAGETQYF. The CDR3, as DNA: TGCAGTGCTCAGGACGGCCGGGCGGGAGAGACCCAGTACTTC.

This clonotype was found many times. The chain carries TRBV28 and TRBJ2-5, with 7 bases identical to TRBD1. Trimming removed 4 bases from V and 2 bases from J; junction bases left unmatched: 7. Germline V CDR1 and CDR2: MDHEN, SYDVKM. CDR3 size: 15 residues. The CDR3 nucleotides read TGTGCCAGCAGTTCACCCGGGACAGTTCAAGAGACCCAGTACTTC. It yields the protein CASSSPGTVQETQYF. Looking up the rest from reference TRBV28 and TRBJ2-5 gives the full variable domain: DVKVTQSSRYLVKRTGEKVFLECVQDMDHENMFWYRQDPGLGLRLIYFSYDVKMKEKGDIPEGYSVSREKKERFSLILESASTNQTSMYLCASSSPGTVQETQYFGPGTRLLVL.

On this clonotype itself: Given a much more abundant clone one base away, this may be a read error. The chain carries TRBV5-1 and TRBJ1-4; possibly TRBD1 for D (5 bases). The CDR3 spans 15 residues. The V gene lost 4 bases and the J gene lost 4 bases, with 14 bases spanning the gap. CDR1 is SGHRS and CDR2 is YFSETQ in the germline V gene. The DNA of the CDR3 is TGCGCCAGCAGCGTGGGGACCGCCTATAATGAAAAACTGTTTTTT. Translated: CASSVGTAYNEKLFF.

CDR3 DNA: TGTACCAGCAGCTACCGAACAACTAATGAAAAACTGTTTTTT. It translates to CTSSYRTTNEKLFF. This rearrangement joins TRBV7-2 to TRBJ1-4; D call uncertain. The CDR3 has 14 residues. CDR1 and CDR2 (germline): SGHTA, FQGNSA. V was trimmed by 4 bases and J by 0 bases, leaving 6 bases between them.